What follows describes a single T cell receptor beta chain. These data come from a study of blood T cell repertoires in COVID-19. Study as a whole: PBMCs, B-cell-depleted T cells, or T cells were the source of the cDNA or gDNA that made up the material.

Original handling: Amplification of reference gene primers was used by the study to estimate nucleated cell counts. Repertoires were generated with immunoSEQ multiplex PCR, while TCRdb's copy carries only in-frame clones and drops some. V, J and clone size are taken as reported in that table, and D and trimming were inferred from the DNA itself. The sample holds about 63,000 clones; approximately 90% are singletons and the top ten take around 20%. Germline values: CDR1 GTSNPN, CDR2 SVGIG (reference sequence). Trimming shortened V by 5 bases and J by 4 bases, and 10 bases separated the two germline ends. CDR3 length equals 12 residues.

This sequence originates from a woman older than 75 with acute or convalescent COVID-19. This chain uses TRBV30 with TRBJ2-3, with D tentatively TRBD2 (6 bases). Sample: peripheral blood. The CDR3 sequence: CAWGRRADTQYF. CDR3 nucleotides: TGTGCCTGGGGTCGGAGGGCAGATACGCAGTATTTT. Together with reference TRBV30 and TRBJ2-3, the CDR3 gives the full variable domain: SQTIHQWPATLVQPVGSPLSLECTVEGTSNPNLYWYRQAAGRGLQLLFYSVGIGQISSEVPQNLSASRPQDRQFILSSKKLLLSDSGFYLCAWGRRADTQYFGPGTRLTVL.